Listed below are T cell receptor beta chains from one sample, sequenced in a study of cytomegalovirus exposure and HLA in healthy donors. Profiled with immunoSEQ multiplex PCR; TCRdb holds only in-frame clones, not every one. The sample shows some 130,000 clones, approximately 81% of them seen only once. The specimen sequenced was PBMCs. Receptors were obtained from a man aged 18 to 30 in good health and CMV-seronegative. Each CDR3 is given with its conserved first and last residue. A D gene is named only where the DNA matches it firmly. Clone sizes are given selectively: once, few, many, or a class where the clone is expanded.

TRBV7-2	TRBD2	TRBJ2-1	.	TGTGCCAGCAGTTTTGCCTCACTAGCGGGAGAGGGTGAGCAGTTCTTC	CASSFASLAGEGEQFF
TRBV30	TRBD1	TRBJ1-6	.	TGTGCCTGGAGTACAGGGGGCGCCGGAAGCTTT	CAWSTGGAGSF
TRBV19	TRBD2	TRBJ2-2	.	TGTGCCAGCGGGGGGGGGCTAGCGGGATTGAACACCGGGGAGCTGTTTTTT	CASGGGLAGLNTGELFF
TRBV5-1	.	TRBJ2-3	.	TGCGCCAGCAGCCCCCTAGACTTACAGGGTACGCAGTATTTT	CASSPLDLQGTQYF
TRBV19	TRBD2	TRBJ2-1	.	TGTGCCAGCGTTCGAGCGGGAGTAGGGAATGAGCAGTTCTTC	CASVRAGVGNEQFF
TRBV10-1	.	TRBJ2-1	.	TGCGCCAGCAGTGAACCAGGAGGCTACAATGAGCAGTTCTTC	CASSEPGGYNEQFF
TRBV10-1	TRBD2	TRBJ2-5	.	TGCGCCAGCAGCGGACTAGCGGGAGTGAAGACCCAGTACTTC	CASSGLAGVKTQYF
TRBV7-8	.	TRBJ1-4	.	TGTGCCAGCAGCCCCATGGGGCAGGCTAATGAAAAACTGTTTTTT	CASSPMGQANEKLFF
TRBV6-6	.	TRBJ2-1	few	TGTGCCACCTGGGCAGAGTTCAATGAGCAGTTCTTC	CATWAEFNEQFF
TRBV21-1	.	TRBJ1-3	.	TGTGCCAGCAGCAAGGGTAGGGGCTCTGGAAACACCATATATTTT	CASSKGRGSGNTIYF
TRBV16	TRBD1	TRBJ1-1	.	TGTGCCAGCAGCCAATCGGGGCAGGGGGTAACTGAAGCTTTCTTT	CASSQSGQGVTEAFF
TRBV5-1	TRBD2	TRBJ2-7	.	TGCGCCAGCGGGCGGGGGGGTGAAACCTACGAGCAGTACTTC	CASGRGGETYEQYF
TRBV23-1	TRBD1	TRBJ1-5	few	TGCGCCAGCAGTCGGACAGGGGGCCGTTGCAATCAGCCCCAGCATTTT	CASSRTGGRCNQPQHF
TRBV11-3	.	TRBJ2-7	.	TGTGCCAGCACCGTCAGTGACAGACTCGAGCAGTACTTC	CASTVSDRLEQYF
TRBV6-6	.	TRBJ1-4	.	TGTGCCAGCAGTCCCGGGGATACAACTAATGAAAAACTGTTTTTT	CASSPGDTTNEKLFF
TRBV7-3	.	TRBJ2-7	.	TGTGCCAGCAGCCGAACGGGGGGCGGGCAGTACGAGCAGTACTTC	CASSRTGGGQYEQYF
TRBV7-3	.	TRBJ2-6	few	TGTGCCAGCAGCCCCCAATCGGGGGCTGGGGCCAACGTCCTGACTTTC	CASSPQSGAGANVLTF
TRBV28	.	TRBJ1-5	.	TGTGCCAGCGCTCGGGGGTCCTATCAGCCCCAGCATTTT	CASARGSYQPQHF
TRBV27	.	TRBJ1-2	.	TGTGCCAGCAGTTTAGAGGCCAGGGGTTGGGGCTACACCTTC	CASSLEARGWGYTF
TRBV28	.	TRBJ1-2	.	TGTGCCAGCAGTTTCACCGGGAACTATGGCTACACCTTC	CASSFTGNYGYTF
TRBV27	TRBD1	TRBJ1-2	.	TGTGCCAGCAGCTCCATCCGGGACAGGGTGCATGGCTACACCTTC	CASSSIRDRVHGYTF
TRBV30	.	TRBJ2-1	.	TGTGCCTGGAGTGTAGGGGGAGGGCCGGGTGAGCAGTTCTTC	CAWSVGGGPGEQFF